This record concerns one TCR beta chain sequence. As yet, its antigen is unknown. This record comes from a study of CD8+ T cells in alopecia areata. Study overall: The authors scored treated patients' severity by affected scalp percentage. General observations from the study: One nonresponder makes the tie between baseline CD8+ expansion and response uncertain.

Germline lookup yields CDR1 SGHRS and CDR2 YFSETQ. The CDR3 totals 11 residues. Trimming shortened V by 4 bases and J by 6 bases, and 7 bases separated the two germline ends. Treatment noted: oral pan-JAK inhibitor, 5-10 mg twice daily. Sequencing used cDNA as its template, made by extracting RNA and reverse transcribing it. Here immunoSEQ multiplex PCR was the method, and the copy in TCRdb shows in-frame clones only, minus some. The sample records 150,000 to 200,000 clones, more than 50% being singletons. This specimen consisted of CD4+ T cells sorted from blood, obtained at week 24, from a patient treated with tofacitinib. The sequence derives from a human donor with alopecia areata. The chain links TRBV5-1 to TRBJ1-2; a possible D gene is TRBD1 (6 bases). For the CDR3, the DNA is TGCGCCAGCAGCGGGGGCGATGGCTACACCTTC. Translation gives CASSGGDGYTF. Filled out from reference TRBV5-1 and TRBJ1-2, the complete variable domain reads KAGVTQTPRYLIKTRGQQVTLSCSPISGHRSVSWYQQTPGQGLQFLFEYFSETQRNKGNFPGRFSGRQFSNSRSEMNVSTLELGDSALYLCASSGGDGYTFGSGTRLTVV.